Listed below are T cell receptor beta chains from one sample, sequenced in a study of T cell responses to AZD1222 COVID-19 vaccine. Data came from immunoSEQ multiplex PCR; TCRdb stores just in-frame clones and leaves some out. There are 140,000 to 150,000 clones in the sample; about 91% occur only once, and 3.8% lies in the top ten. The sample here was peripheral blood, taken 28 days after the second AZD1222 dose. The receptors originated from an adult who received the AZD1222 COVID-19 vaccine. CDR3s include the opening cysteine and the closing phenylalanine or tryptophan. D genes are given only for firm matches. Only some rows state a clone size, as once, few, many or a class for expanded clones.

abundance: NA
d_gene: NA
v_gene: TRBV3-1/TRBV3-2
j_gene: TRBJ2-5
CDR3aa: CASSHLAVKETQYF
CDR3nt: TGTGCCAGCAGCCACCTGGCAGTCAAAGAGACCCAGTACTTC

abundance: NA
d_gene: NA
v_gene: TRBV3-1/TRBV3-2
j_gene: TRBJ2-7
CDR3aa: CASSSPAYEQYF
CDR3nt: TGTGCCAGCTCAAGTCCTGCCTACGAGCAGTACTTC

abundance: NA
d_gene: TRBD1
v_gene: TRBV18
j_gene: TRBJ2-3
CDR3aa: CASSPRDRGSDTQYF
CDR3nt: TGTGCCAGCTCACCAAGGGACAGGGGGTCGGATACGCAGTATTTT

abundance: NA
d_gene: NA
v_gene: TRBV4-1
j_gene: TRBJ1-4
CDR3aa: CASSLLEGEKLFF
CDR3nt: TGCGCCAGCAGCCTATTGGAGGGAGAAAAACTGTTTTTT

abundance: NA
d_gene: NA
v_gene: TRBV7-9
j_gene: TRBJ1-1
CDR3aa: CASSPWRVEAFF
CDR3nt: TGTGCCAGCAGCCCCTGGCGGGTAGAAGCTTTCTTT

abundance: NA
d_gene: TRBD1
v_gene: TRBV5-4
j_gene: TRBJ2-3
CDR3aa: CASSQFQGAGDTQYF
CDR3nt: TGTGCCAGCAGTCAGTTCCAGGGGGCAGGGGATACGCAGTATTTT

abundance: NA
d_gene: NA
v_gene: TRBV27
j_gene: TRBJ1-5
CDR3aa: CASSPGVYSNQPQHF
CDR3nt: TGTGCCAGCAGTCCCGGGGTTTATAGCAATCAGCCCCAGCATTTT

abundance: NA
d_gene: NA
v_gene: TRBV10-3
j_gene: TRBJ1-2
CDR3aa: CAISESSLVAGYTF
CDR3nt: TGTGCCATCAGTGAGTCGAGTTTGGTGGCTGGCTACACCTTC

abundance: NA
d_gene: NA
v_gene: TRBV19
j_gene: TRBJ1-1
CDR3aa: CASSRPGNTEAFF
CDR3nt: TGTGCCAGTAGTCGTCCGGGAAACACTGAAGCTTTCTTT

abundance: NA
d_gene: TRBD1
v_gene: TRBV13
j_gene: TRBJ2-2
CDR3aa: CASSLGGTVTNTGELFF
CDR3nt: TGTGCCAGCAGCTTAGGGGGGACAGTGACCAACACCGGGGAGCTGTTTTTT

abundance: NA
d_gene: TRBD1
v_gene: TRBV19
j_gene: TRBJ2-2
CDR3aa: CASRPGQGFTGELFF
CDR3nt: TGTGCCAGTAGGCCGGGACAGGGATTCACCGGGGAGCTGTTTTTT

abundance: NA
d_gene: NA
v_gene: TRBV19
j_gene: TRBJ1-1
CDR3aa: CASSTRGTEAFF
CDR3nt: TGTGCCAGTAGTACCCGCGGGACTGAAGCTTTCTTT

abundance: few
d_gene: NA
v_gene: TRBV5-1
j_gene: TRBJ2-7
CDR3aa: CASSRTVTSYEQYF
CDR3nt: TGCGCCAGCAGCCGGACGGTCACCTCCTACGAGCAGTACTTC

abundance: NA
d_gene: NA
v_gene: TRBV6-1
j_gene: TRBJ1-6
CDR3aa: CASSGDRNSPLHF
CDR3nt: TGTGCCAGCAGCGGAGATCGTAATTCACCCCTCCACTTT

abundance: NA
d_gene: NA
v_gene: TRBV5-1
j_gene: TRBJ1-4
CDR3aa: CASSPSLRRATNEKLFF
CDR3nt: TGCGCCAGCAGCCCTAGTTTACGGCGCGCAACTAATGAAAAACTGTTTTTT

abundance: few
d_gene: NA
v_gene: TRBV5-4
j_gene: TRBJ2-7
CDR3aa: CASSYRGPAYEQYF
CDR3nt: TGTGCCAGCAGCTATCGGGGCCCCGCGTACGAGCAGTACTTC

abundance: NA
d_gene: NA
v_gene: TRBV23-1
j_gene: TRBJ2-3
CDR3aa: CASSQSSPYTDTQYF
CDR3nt: TGCGCCAGCAGTCAATCCAGCCCGTACACAGATACGCAGTATTTT

abundance: once
d_gene: NA
v_gene: TRBV7-2
j_gene: TRBJ1-1
CDR3aa: CASSWTVDRGTEAFF
CDR3nt: TGTGCCAGCAGTTGGACGGTAGATCGGGGCACTGAAGCTTTCTTT

abundance: NA
d_gene: NA
v_gene: TRBV19
j_gene: TRBJ2-3
CDR3aa: CASSYSTQYF
CDR3nt: TGTGCCAGTAGTTATAGTACGCAGTATTTT

abundance: NA
d_gene: NA
v_gene: TRBV7-9
j_gene: TRBJ2-1
CDR3aa: CASTGIAVYNEQFF
CDR3nt: TGTGCCAGCACGGGGATAGCGGTCTACAATGAGCAGTTCTTC

abundance: NA
d_gene: TRBD2
v_gene: TRBV6-5
j_gene: TRBJ2-7
CDR3aa: CASRLTSGYEQYF
CDR3nt: TGTGCCAGCAGGCTGACTAGCGGCTACGAGCAGTACTTC

abundance: NA
d_gene: NA
v_gene: TRBV30
j_gene: TRBJ1-1
CDR3aa: CACGRENTEAFF
CDR3nt: TGTGCCTGTGGCAGGGAGAACACTGAAGCTTTCTTT

abundance: NA
d_gene: TRBD1
v_gene: TRBV4-3
j_gene: TRBJ2-7
CDR3aa: CASSQDPQGDYEQYF
CDR3nt: TGCGCCAGCAGCCAAGATCCACAGGGGGACTACGAGCAGTACTTC

abundance: NA
d_gene: TRBD2
v_gene: TRBV11-3
j_gene: TRBJ2-5
CDR3aa: CASSPGEGTIETQYF
CDR3nt: TGTGCCAGCAGCCCCGGAGAGGGGACTATAGAGACCCAGTACTTC

abundance: NA
d_gene: NA
v_gene: TRBV5-1
j_gene: TRBJ1-4
CDR3aa: CASSLEVGENEKLFF
CDR3nt: TGCGCCAGCAGCTTGGAGGTAGGGGAGAATGAAAAACTGTTTTTT

abundance: NA
d_gene: TRBD1
v_gene: TRBV19
j_gene: TRBJ1-2
CDR3aa: CASRTPGTDYGYTF
CDR3nt: TGTGCCAGTAGGACCCCCGGGACAGACTATGGCTACACCTTC

abundance: NA
d_gene: NA
v_gene: TRBV18
j_gene: TRBJ2-1
CDR3aa: CASSPAGDEQFF
CDR3nt: TGTGCCAGCTCACCTGCAGGGGATGAGCAGTTCTTC